The 26 T cell receptor beta chains in this list originate from one sample, sequenced in a study of blood T cell repertoires in COVID-19. Profiled with immunoSEQ multiplex PCR; TCRdb holds only in-frame clones, not every one. Seen here are roughly 80,000 clones, over 90% observed once, and the top ten hold approximately 1.6%. Sequenced: peripheral blood. Source of these receptors: a man between 60 and 70 years old with acute or convalescent COVID-19.

The chain employs TRBV7-2 and TRBJ2-3, with 9 bases fitting TRBD1. This CDR3 comprises 15 residues. Germline V gene sequence: CDR1 SGHTA, CDR2 FQGNSA. J lost 4 bases, V lost 5 bases, and 7 bases had no gene match. The CDR3 sequence is CASSPSRTGADTQYF. CDR3 in DNA: TGTGCCAGCAGCCCCAGCAGGACAGGGGCAGATACGCAGTATTTT.

This rearrangement joins TRBV28 to TRBJ2-1, with a possible D match to TRBD1 (6 bases). Deletions cut 6 bases from V and 4 bases from J, with 16 bases between. Germline lookup yields CDR1 MDHEN and CDR2 SYDVKM. The CDR3 is made up of 15 amino acids. CDR3 region: CASRTTGVNYNEQFF. CDR3 nucleotide sequence: TGTGCCAGCAGGACGACAGGAGTAAATTACAATGAGCAGTTCTTC.

This chain connects TRBV6-5 to TRBJ2-1; 7 positions match TRBD2. The CDR3 extends over 15 amino acids. V shed 0 bases and J 9 bases; nucleotides not matched to a gene: 8. The V gene's germline CDR1 is MNHEY and CDR2 SVGAGI. The CDR3 nucleotides are TGTGCCAGCAGTTACTCAGGGAGGGCCCGGGGTGAGCAGTTCTTC. Amino acid sequence: CASSYSGRARGEQFF.

J is TRBJ1-1 and V is TRBV11-2, with TRBD1 matching 7 bases. This CDR3 is 15 amino acids long. Germline CDR1 and CDR2: SGHAT and FQNNGV. Germline trimming cut 2 bases from V and 3 bases from J; bases unmatched to any gene: 6. DNA for the CDR3: TGTGCCAGCAGCTTAAGGGGGCGGGTGGACACTGAAGCTTTCTTT. Protein: CASSLRGRVDTEAFF.

The CDR3 DNA is TGTGCCAGTAGTATAGTGTCGCGACTAGCGGGAGGGAATGAGCAGTTCTTC. Residues: CASSIVSRLAGGNEQFF. The chain uses TRBV19 and TRBJ2-1, with 14 bases that match TRBD2. The CDR3 length is 17 residues. V lost 1 base and J lost 7; bases outside the gene matches: 6. CDR1 and CDR2 (germline): LNHDA, SQIVND (reference sequence). Full variable domain (missing parts from reference TRBV19 and TRBJ2-1): DGGITQSPKYLFRKEGQNVTLSCEQNLNHDAMYWYRQDPGQGLRLIYYSQIVNDFQKGDIAEGYSVSREKKESFPLTVTSAQKNPTAFYLCASSIVSRLAGGNEQFFGPGTRLTVL.

The rearrangement uses TRBV11-3 and TRBJ2-3, with TRBD1 matching 9 bases. J gave up 3 bases and V 0 bases, and 10 bases lay outside the gene matches. CDR1 SGHNT and CDR2 YENEEA come from the germline V gene. There are 18 residues in the CDR3. CDR3 in DNA: TGTGCCAGCAGCTTAGATGGGCCTTACGGGACAGGGACAGATACGCAGTATTTT. Its translation is CASSLDGPYGTGTDTQYF.

The rearrangement links TRBV28 to TRBJ2-2, with 8 bases matching TRBD2. This CDR3 spans 15 amino acids. CDR1 MDHEN and CDR2 SYDVKM come from the germline V gene. Trimming took 3 bases from V and 3 from J; bases not matched to a gene: 3. Here the CDR3 reads CASSFGRGDTGELFF. Written as DNA, the CDR3 is TGTGCCAGCAGTTTCGGGAGGGGCGACACCGGGGAGCTGTTTTTT.

The rearrangement links TRBV21-1 to TRBJ1-1. TRBV21-1 is given as a pseudogene. The CDR3 length is 17 residues. The CDR3 spells CASSKSGRGRMNTEAFF. The CDR3 nucleotides are TGTGCCAGCAGCAAAAGCGGGAGGGGGCGCATGAACACTGAAGCTTTCTTT.

The V gene is TRBV5-1, the J gene TRBJ2-1; 13 positions match TRBD2. The CDR3 covers 16 residues. Germline CDR1 SGHRS, CDR2 YFSETQ. Trimming removed 0 bases from V and 9 bases from J; junction bases left unmatched: 6. The CDR3 bases are TGCGCCAGCAGCTTGGATGGACTAGCGGGAGTTAGTGAGCAGTTCTTC. It codes for CASSLDGLAGVSEQFF.

The rearrangement links TRBV4-3 to TRBJ2-1, with 10 positions matching TRBD1. The length of the CDR3 is 15 residues. Germline V gives CDR1 LGHNA, CDR2 YSLEER. Trimming cost V 4 bases and J 4 bases; bases outside gene matches: 4. The CDR3 region is CASSPGTGVYNEQFF. The CDR3 nucleotides read TGCGCCAGCAGCCCCGGGACAGGGGTTTACAATGAGCAGTTCTTC.

The chain couples TRBV2 to TRBJ2-3; TRBD2 matches at 13 bases. V was clipped by 11 bases and J by 2 bases; unmatched bases: 4. This CDR3 comprises 14 residues. Germline V gene lookup returns CDR1 SNHLY and CDR2 FYNNEI. The CDR3 region has the DNA TGTGCCTCCGGACTAGCGGGGGACACAGATACGCAGTATTTT. This encodes CASGLAGDTDTQYF. Full variable domain (rest looked up from reference TRBV2 and TRBJ2-3): EPEVTQTPSHQVTQMGQEVILRCVPISNHLYFYWYRQILGQKVEFLVSFYNNEISEKSEIFDDQFSVERPDGSNFTLKIRSTKLEDSAMYFCASGLAGDTDTQYFGPGTRLTVL.

The rearrangement joins TRBV28 to TRBJ1-3; D not certain. The germline gives CDR1 MDHEN, CDR2 SYDVKM. The CDR3 sequence is 14 residues long. Trimming left V 8 bases short and J 2 bases short, with 13 bases between. The CDR3 spells CASLRGGAGNTIYF. DNA of the CDR3: TGTGCCAGCTTAAGAGGTGGAGCTGGAAACACCATATATTTT.

The table lists this clone with a few counts. The chain has TRBV6-1 and TRBJ2-3, with TRBD2 matching 7 bases. Trimming removed 1 base from V and 4 bases from J; junction bases left unmatched: 5. The CDR3 contains 15 residues. Germline V lookup: CDR1 MNHNS, CDR2 SASEGT. The CDR3, as DNA: TGTGCCAGCAGTGAAGAAGCGGGAACGGCAGATACGCAGTATTTT. Amino acids: CASSEEAGTADTQYF.

The chain uses TRBV30 and TRBJ2-7, with D hard to call. V lost 2 bases and J 5 bases, leaving 7 bases between the germline ends. Germline V gives CDR1 GTSNPN, CDR2 SVGIG (reference sequence). The CDR3 contains 11 residues. CDR3 protein: CAWSILDEQYF. DNA of the CDR3: TGTGCCTGGAGTATTCTTGACGAGCAGTACTTC.

The chain joins TRBV5-6 to TRBJ2-7; tentative D call: TRBD2 (5 bases). The CDR3 contains 15 residues. Germline loops: CDR1 SGHDT, CDR2 YYEEEE. Trimming shortened V by 3 bases and J by 5 bases, and 18 bases separated the two germline ends. The CDR3 here is CASSSGLRWRDEQYF. DNA for the CDR3: TGTGCCAGCAGCTCTGGACTCCGCTGGCGGGACGAGCAGTACTTC.

The chain links TRBV29-1 to TRBJ2-1, with D maybe TRBD2 (6 bases). The V and J ends lost 0 bases and 0 bases respectively, with 12 bases between them. The germline CDR1 and CDR2 sequences are SQVTM and ANQGSEA. CDR3 length: 16 residues. CDR3 in amino acids: CSVEEVAEFSYNEQFF. Here the CDR3 DNA reads TGCAGCGTTGAAGAGGTAGCGGAGTTCTCCTACAATGAGCAGTTCTTC.

V is TRBV4-2 and J is TRBJ2-5, with TRBD2 matching over 10 bases. V dropped 2 bases and J dropped 2; count of bases not matched to a gene: 8. The CDR3 has 17 residues. CDR1 and CDR2 from the germline V gene are LGHNA and YNFKEQ. CDR3 nucleotides: TGTGCCAGCAGCCAAACCCTAGCGGGAGACACACAAGAGACCCAGTACTTC. As protein: CASSQTLAGDTQETQYF.

This chain uses TRBV9 with TRBJ2-1, with 8 positions matching TRBD1. Germline CDR1 is SGDLS and CDR2 is YYNGEE. V gave up 4 bases and J gave up 5 bases; unmatched junction bases: 14. The length of the CDR3 is 17 residues. CDR3 DNA sequence: TGTGCCAGCAGCTCCCGAAGTAGAGGACAGGGTAACAATGAGCAGTTCTTC. The encoded protein is CASSSRSRGQGNNEQFF.

This chain connects TRBV7-9 to TRBJ2-1, with D maybe TRBD1 (6 bases). CDR3 length: 14 residues. Per the germline V gene, CDR1 is SEHNR and CDR2 is FQNEAQ (reference sequence). Trimming took 8 bases from V and 1 from J, leaving 12 bases between them. The CDR3 here is CASGNRASYNEQFF. DNA for the CDR3: TGTGCCAGCGGAAACAGGGCTTCCTACAATGAGCAGTTCTTC.

This clone was seen a single time. This chain joins TRBV15 and TRBJ1-5, with a weak D call TRBD1 (6 bases). This CDR3 has 16 residues. The V gene's germline CDR1 is LNHNV and CDR2 YYDKDF (reference sequence). Trimming pared 2 bases from V and 4 bases from J, leaving 15 bases between. This CDR3 reads CATSRNPGVANQPQHF. Here the CDR3 DNA reads TGTGCCACCAGCAGAAACCCAGGGGTGGCTAATCAGCCCCAGCATTTT.

There are a few counts of this clone. The gene calls are TRBV5-1 and TRBJ2-1, with 9 bases identical to TRBD2. The CDR3 totals 16 residues. V shed 1 base, J shed 2 bases, and the junction held 4 bases outside the gene matches. Germline V gene data show CDR1 as SGHRS and CDR2 as YFSETQ. CDR3 DNA sequence: TGCGCCAGCAGCTTGCCTGGCGGGAGGGCCTACAATGAGCAGTTCTTC. Amino acid sequence: CASSLPGGRAYNEQFF.

This chain links TRBV6-6 with TRBJ1-5; tentatively, D is TRBD1 (6 bases). This CDR3 contains 16 residues. CDR1 is MNHNY, CDR2 SVGAGI, per germline (reference sequence). Trimming stripped 1 base from V and 0 bases from J, with 10 bases between. CDR3 in DNA: TGTGCCAGCAGTTACTTCCAGGGGCTTAGCAATCAGCCCCAGCATTTT. Its protein product is CASSYFQGLSNQPQHF.

The chain joins TRBV4-3 to TRBJ2-7; 8 bases agree with TRBD2. The V gene's germline CDR1 is LGHNA and CDR2 YSLEER. Trimming removed 1 base from V and 9 bases from J; junction bases left unmatched: 8. The CDR3 sequence is 14 residues long. The CDR3 nucleotides read TGCGCCAGCAGCCAAGGGACGGGAGGGTCTGTGCAGTACTTC. It translates to CASSQGTGGSVQYF.

A single count supports this clone. The chain has TRBV21-1 and TRBJ2-1; no DNA check was done on the table's D call, TRBD2. TRBV21-1 is designated a pseudogene. The CDR3 has 21 residues. CDR3 nucleotide sequence: TGTGCCAGCAGCGAAGCTGCAACCGGCGGGGAGGCGGGAGCGTCCTACAATGAGCAGTTCTTC. Protein product: CASSEAATGGEAGASYNEQFF.

The rearrangement links TRBV18 to TRBJ2-1; TRBD2 matches at 7 bases. From germline, CDR1 is KGHSH and CDR2 LQKENI. The ends lost 1 base at V and 3 bases at J; junction bases unmatched: 6. The CDR3 contains 16 residues. The CDR3 DNA reads as TGTGCCAGCTCACCACGGCTAGCGGAACGCTACAATGAGCAGTTCTTC. It encodes CASSPRLAERYNEQFF.

The J gene is TRBJ2-7, the V gene TRBV20-1, with TRBD2 matching over 7 bases. Germline-derived CDR1 and CDR2 are DFQATT and SNEGSKA (reference sequence). This CDR3 contains 15 residues. The ends lost 3 bases at V and 0 bases at J; junction bases unmatched: 8. CDR3 sequence: CSASAARESSYEQYF. The CDR3 DNA sequence: TGCAGTGCTAGTGCGGCGCGGGAGAGCTCCTACGAGCAGTACTTC.